Reported below is one T cell receptor beta chain. The data originate from a study of blood T cell repertoires in COVID-19. As for the study in general: T cells, B-cell-depleted T cells, or PBMCs provided the cDNA or gDNA that served as material.

Looked up from germline, CDR1 is DFQATT and CDR2 is SNEGSKA (reference sequence). The CDR3 sequence is 11 residues long. Trimming left V 4 bases short and J 9 bases short, with 12 bases between. In terms of age and location, participants ranged from about 18 to 90 years and lived in under 30 US areas. Participants classified as exposed had met a COVID-19 case within 2 weeks before study entry. Original processing methods: It was from reference gene primer amplification that nucleated cell counts were estimated. Clones were sequenced by immunoSEQ multiplex PCR, and TCRdb holds only the in-frame ones, with some missing. D and trimming were read from the DNA, whereas the V and J calls and clone size are those reported in that table. This table has under 200,000 clones, less than 90% appearing once.

The sequenced material came from PBMCs or T cells enriched from blood (not recorded which). The sequence was obtained from a woman younger than 45 who had been exposed to COVID-19. V gene TRBV20-1 combines with J gene TRBJ1-2; possible D gene TRBD1, 6 bases. DNA for the CDR3: TGCAGTGCTAACAACAGGGCAAGCTACACCTTC. Its protein is CSANNRASYTF.